A selection of T cell receptor beta chains follows, all from one sample in a study of shared clonotypes between healthy human individuals. Repertoires were generated with immunoSEQ multiplex PCR, while TCRdb's copy carries only in-frame clones and drops some. The table includes approximately 1.4 million clones, 98% detected once. The specimen was naive CD4+ T cells sorted from blood. The receptors shown here come from a man aged 25-40 years in good health. Both conserved end residues are part of each CDR3. A D gene is named only where the DNA matches it firmly.

d_gene	v_gene	j_gene	CDR3nt	CDR3aa
TRBD1	TRBV28	TRBJ1-1	TGTGCCAGCACCGGCGGACAGGGAACTGAAGCTTTCTTT	CASTGGQGTEAFF
TRBD2	TRBV5-6	TRBJ2-7	TGTGCCAGCAGCTTACCGGGACTAGTGCACGAGCAGTACTTC	CASSLPGLVHEQYF
TRBD2	TRBV7-3	TRBJ2-1	TGTGCCAGCAGCTTAACGCGACTAGCGGGAGGGAATGAGCAGTTCTTC	CASSLTRLAGGNEQFF
-	TRBV28	TRBJ2-7	TGTGCCAGCAGTTTATACGCACCCCGGGTCGGCTACGAGCAGTACTTC	CASSLYAPRVGYEQYF
-	TRBV6-4	TRBJ2-5	TGTGCCAGCAGGGTGGAGACCCAGTACTTC	CASRVETQYF
TRBD2	TRBV27	TRBJ2-1	TGTGCCAGCAGTTTCCCGGGACTAGCGGGAGGGCCCCATGAGCAGTTCTTC	CASSFPGLAGGPHEQFF
TRBD1	TRBV11-3	TRBJ1-4	TGTGCCAGCAGCTCCTCACCTGGGACAGGGAAAGAAAAACTGTTTTTT	CASSSSPGTGKEKLFF
-	TRBV6-5	TRBJ2-6	TGTGCCAGCGTTGGGCTCTCTGGGGCCAACGTCCTGACTTTC	CASVGLSGANVLTF
-	TRBV5-4	TRBJ2-7	TGTGCCAGCAGCTTGGATCCGGGGTCCTACGAGCAGTACTTC	CASSLDPGSYEQYF
-	TRBV5-1	TRBJ2-5	TGCGCCAGCAGCGGTAGCGGAAATCCTCAAGAGACCCAGTACTTC	CASSGSGNPQETQYF
-	TRBV6-6	TRBJ2-7	TGTGCCAGCAGTAGACCAGGGAGGAGTAACTACGAGCAGTACTTC	CASSRPGRSNYEQYF
-	TRBV7-9	TRBJ2-1	TGTGCCAGCAGCGTCTTGGTCTTAAGCCCACATGAGCAGTTCTTC	CASSVLVLSPHEQFF
-	TRBV5-6	TRBJ2-7	TGTGCCAGCAGCTTGTTGCGGAGATCCTACGAGCAGTACTTC	CASSLLRRSYEQYF
TRBD1	TRBV19	TRBJ2-7	TGTGCCAGTAGTATGGACAGGGGAAACGAGCAGTACTTC	CASSMDRGNEQYF
-	TRBV5-1	TRBJ2-2	TGCGCCAGCAGGATACCGACAGCCACCGGGGAGCTGTTTTTT	CASRIPTATGELFF
-	TRBV29-1	TRBJ2-3	TGCAGCGTTGAAGGAAGGGTCTCAGATACGCAGTATTTT	CSVEGRVSDTQYF
TRBD1	TRBV30	TRBJ2-3	TGTGCCTGGAGCCCCGGGACAGGGTGGAGCACAGATACGCAGTATTTT	CAWSPGTGWSTDTQYF
-	TRBV6-6	TRBJ1-1	TGTGCCCATTCCCTCCAGGGGCCCACGAACACTGAAGCTTTCTTT	CAHSLQGPTNTEAFF
-	TRBV14	TRBJ2-1	TGTGCCAGCCGCCAACAGGGGAGCGGGAGTAACGGTGAGCAGTTCTTC	CASRQQGSGSNGEQFF
TRBD2	TRBV18	TRBJ2-3	TGTGCCAGCTCACCCCGGGGTAGCGGGGGAACAGATACGCAGTATTTT	CASSPRGSGGTDTQYF
-	TRBV28	TRBJ2-7	TGTGCCAGCAGTCTACCTCCCGTGGGAGCGGGTGAGCAGTACTTC	CASSLPPVGAGEQYF
-	TRBV9	TRBJ2-3	TGTGCCAGCAGCGTGCGGACAGACACAGATACGCAGTATTTT	CASSVRTDTDTQYF
TRBD2	TRBV10-1	TRBJ2-3	TGCGCCACTTCTCCGGGACTAGCGATCACAGATACGCAGTATTTT	CATSPGLAITDTQYF
-	TRBV6-1	TRBJ2-2	TGTGCCAGCAGGTTGACTGGTATTTCGTCTGGGGAGCTGTTTTTT	CASRLTGISSGELFF
-	TRBV29-1	TRBJ2-2	TGCAGCGTCGAAGGACTTTCTGGCACCGGGGAGCTGTTTTTT	CSVEGLSGTGELFF
TRBD2	TRBV7-2	TRBJ2-5	TGTGCCAGCAGCGTGACTGCTAGCGGGAGAGGAAATAGGGAGACCCAGTACTTC	CASSVTASGRGNRETQYF
-	TRBV20-1	TRBJ2-5	TGCAGTGCTAGTTTTGAAGAGACCCAGTACTTC	CSASFEETQYF
-	TRBV6-6	TRBJ2-7	TGTGCCAGCAGCCCCCCCGGGGGGCGCGGCGAGCAGTACTTC	CASSPPGGRGEQYF